This T cell receptor beta chain appears in the sequencing data of a study of high-grade serous ovarian cancer treatment subgroups. Across the study: Mean per sample: about 15,000 reads, some 8,100 unique TCR beta rearrangements. Study-level findings and limits: TCR relatedness rose with neoantigen level and trended with mutation load. These tumor repertoires lack spatial information from bulk sequencing.

With 2 bases removed from V and 8 bases from J, the gap between germline ends came to 10 bases. The germline V gene encodes CDR1 SGHKS and CDR2 YYEKEE (reference sequence). The CDR3 loop spans 12 amino acids. The tumor samples were collected prior to definitive surgery or chemotherapy. The protocol was immunoSEQ multiplex PCR, while the TCRdb copy is restricted to in-frame clones and leaves out a portion. The repertoire has some 40,000 clones, 79% of them found once; the top ten carry 3% to 3.5%. Details on this clone: Its specificity is unknown.

Sequenced: tumor tissue. This TCR came from a human donor with high-grade serous ovarian cancer. The chain is built from TRBV5-5 and TRBJ1-2, with D unclear. DNA of the CDR3: TGTGCCAGCAGCTTAGGCCGCGCCGGCTACACCTTC. This gives the protein CASSLGRAGYTF.